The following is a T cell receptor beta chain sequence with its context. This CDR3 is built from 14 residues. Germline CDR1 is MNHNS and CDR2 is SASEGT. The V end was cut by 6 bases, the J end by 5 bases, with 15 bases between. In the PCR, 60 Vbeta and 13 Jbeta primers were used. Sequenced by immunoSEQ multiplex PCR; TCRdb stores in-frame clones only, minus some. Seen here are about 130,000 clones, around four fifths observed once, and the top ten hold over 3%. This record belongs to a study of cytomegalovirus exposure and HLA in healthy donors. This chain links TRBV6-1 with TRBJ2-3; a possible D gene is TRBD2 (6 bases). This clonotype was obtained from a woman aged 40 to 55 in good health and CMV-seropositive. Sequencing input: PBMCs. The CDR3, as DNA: TGTGCCAGCAGCGGGGGTCGGGAATTAGATACGCAGTATTTT. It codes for CASSGGRELDTQYF.